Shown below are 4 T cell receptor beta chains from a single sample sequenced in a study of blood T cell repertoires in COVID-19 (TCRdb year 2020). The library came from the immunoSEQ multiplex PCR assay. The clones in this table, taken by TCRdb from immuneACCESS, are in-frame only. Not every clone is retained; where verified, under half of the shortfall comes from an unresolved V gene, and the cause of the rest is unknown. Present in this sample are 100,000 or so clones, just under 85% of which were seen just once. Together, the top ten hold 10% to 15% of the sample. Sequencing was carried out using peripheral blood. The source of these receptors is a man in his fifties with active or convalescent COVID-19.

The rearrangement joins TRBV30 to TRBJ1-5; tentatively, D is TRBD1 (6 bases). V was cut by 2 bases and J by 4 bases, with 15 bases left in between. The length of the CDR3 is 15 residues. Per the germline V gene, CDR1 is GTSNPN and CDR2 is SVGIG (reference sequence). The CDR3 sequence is CAWSNWEQGNQPQHF. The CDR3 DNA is TGTGCCTGGAGTAATTGGGAACAGGGAAATCAGCCCCAGCATTTT.

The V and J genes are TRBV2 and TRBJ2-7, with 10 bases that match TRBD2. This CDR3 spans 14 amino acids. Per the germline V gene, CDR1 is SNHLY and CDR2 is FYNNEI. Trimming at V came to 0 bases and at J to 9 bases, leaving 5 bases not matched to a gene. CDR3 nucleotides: TGTGCCAGCAGTGAAGCTCTAGCGGGAGTAAGGCAGTACTTC. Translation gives CASSEALAGVRQYF.

The DNA of the CDR3 is TGTGCCAGCAGCCAAGATGTCGGACTAGCGACCCGACAGTTCTTC. It codes for CASSQDVGLATRQFF. The chain has TRBV3-1 (or the pseudogene TRBV3-2) and TRBJ2-1; 9 bases match TRBD2. This CDR3 has 15 residues. Germline assignment: CDR1 LGHDT and CDR2 YNNKEL (reference sequence). Trimming took 0 bases from V and 13 from J; bases not matched to a gene: 10.

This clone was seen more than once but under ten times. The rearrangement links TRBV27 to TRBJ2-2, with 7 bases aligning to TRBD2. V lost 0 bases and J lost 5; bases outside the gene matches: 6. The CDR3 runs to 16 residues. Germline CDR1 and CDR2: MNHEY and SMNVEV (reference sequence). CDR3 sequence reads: CASSLSASLATGELFF. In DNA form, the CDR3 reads TGTGCCAGCAGTTTATCGGCCTCACTAGCGACCGGGGAGCTGTTTTTT.